This record concerns one T cell receptor beta chain sequence. Mismatch with germline at one junction end may stem from a read error. This record belongs to a study of prognosis after radiotherapy for stage I lung cancer. From genomic DNA, TCR beta CDR3 was amplified by two-round multiplex PCR. The first PCR round targeted every TRBV and TRBJ gene with specific primers. TCRdb called the multiplex PCR reads again in MiXCR, with one record for every CDR3 protein. The sample yields about 59,000 distinct CDR3 sequences, 26% seen once. The CDR3 sequence is 15 residues long. Specimen: PBMCs, collected before or after stereotactic body radiation therapy (not recorded which). This TCR was sampled from a donor older than 45 with non-small cell lung cancer. The chain joins TRBV12-3 or TRBV12-4 to TRBJ2-6, with D possibly TRBD1 on 6 matching bases. The CDR3 nucleotides read TGTGCCAGCAGTTACAGGCGCTCTGGGGACAACGCCCTGACTTTC. Its protein product is CASSYRRSGDNALTF.